Listed below are T cell receptor beta chains from one sample, sequenced in a study of blood T cell repertoires in COVID-19. This table comes from immunoSEQ multiplex PCR, and its TCRdb copy is limited to in-frame clones, with some not included. The repertoire holds 150,000 or so clones, with 75% to 85% as singletons. Material: peripheral blood. Every receptor here comes from a man in his 60s with active or convalescent COVID-19. Both conserved end residues are part of each CDR3. Fields, in order: V gene, J gene, CDR3 protein.

v_call: TRBV19
j_call: TRBJ1-2
cdr3_aa: CASKRARGYGYTF

v_call: TRBV30
j_call: TRBJ1-3
cdr3_aa: CAWSRTGGGNTIYF

v_call: TRBV13
j_call: TRBJ2-1
cdr3_aa: CASSVPQGDEQFF

v_call: TRBV28
j_call: TRBJ1-2
cdr3_aa: CASSVRTVANYGYTF

v_call: TRBV5-1
j_call: TRBJ2-2
cdr3_aa: CASSLGGRTNGELFF

v_call: TRBV5-8
j_call: TRBJ2-5
cdr3_aa: CASSRGTSGRETQYF

v_call: TRBV9
j_call: TRBJ2-7
cdr3_aa: CASSAQQGYEQYF

v_call: TRBV7-3
j_call: TRBJ1-1
cdr3_aa: CASRLTVNTEAFF

v_call: TRBV3-1/TRBV3-2
j_call: TRBJ1-4
cdr3_aa: CASSQSGTTGEKLFF

v_call: TRBV29-1
j_call: TRBJ2-3
cdr3_aa: CSVEGPSGRSTDTQYF

v_call: TRBV5-1
j_call: TRBJ2-7
cdr3_aa: CASSWAGGFDEQYF

v_call: TRBV9
j_call: TRBJ1-4
cdr3_aa: CASSSGQGFNEKLFF

v_call: TRBV5-1
j_call: TRBJ2-3
cdr3_aa: CASSLAGTRGDTQYF

v_call: TRBV19
j_call: TRBJ2-5
cdr3_aa: CASSMGLRGQETQYF

v_call: TRBV9
j_call: TRBJ1-5
cdr3_aa: CDWDREGRGNQPQHF

v_call: TRBV6-5
j_call: TRBJ1-1
cdr3_aa: CASSPNRENTEAFF

v_call: TRBV7-3
j_call: TRBJ2-1
cdr3_aa: CASSLRGDGNEQFF

v_call: TRBV19
j_call: TRBJ2-7
cdr3_aa: CAAGAYEQYF

v_call: TRBV2
j_call: TRBJ2-3
cdr3_aa: CASISGLAGEADTQYF

v_call: TRBV6-2/TRBV6-3
j_call: TRBJ2-7
cdr3_aa: CASSWTADSYEQYF

v_call: TRBV4-2
j_call: TRBJ2-1
cdr3_aa: CASSQWGLAGSNEQFF

v_call: TRBV19
j_call: TRBJ2-5
cdr3_aa: CASSILGLEETQYF

v_call: TRBV2
j_call: TRBJ2-2
cdr3_aa: CASRIGRGGELFF

v_call: TRBV7-2
j_call: TRBJ2-5
cdr3_aa: CASASGQGGTQYF

v_call: TRBV14
j_call: TRBJ2-3
cdr3_aa: CASSQRGGLAGVRTDTQYF

v_call: TRBV14
j_call: TRBJ2-3
cdr3_aa: CASSLPGGPDTQYF

v_call: TRBV28
j_call: TRBJ1-2
cdr3_aa: CASSLDIRGSYTF

v_call: TRBV28
j_call: TRBJ1-4
cdr3_aa: CASGKTGAGNEKLFF

v_call: TRBV27
j_call: TRBJ2-7
cdr3_aa: CASSLPPGGGLIHEQYF

v_call: TRBV19
j_call: TRBJ1-2
cdr3_aa: CASSPRRAGGYTF

v_call: TRBV3-1/TRBV3-2
j_call: TRBJ1-5
cdr3_aa: CASSHSDRPGQPQHF